These 24 T cell receptor beta chains share one sample of origin, sequenced in a study of blood T cells in healthy people across ages. Together with a sample-barcoded 5' primer, a J-beta primer mix was included in a second PCR lasting roughly 6 to 12 cycles. Via MiXCR, TCRdb re-called the 5' RACE reads, giving one row per CDR3 protein. This table holds about 830,000 distinct CDR3 sequences, 62% found once. Sequencing was performed on blood. These receptors came from a man aged 25-40 years in good health.

The CDR3 nucleotides are TGTGCCACTGCGATCGGGCTAGAAAACTACGAGCAGTACTTC. It is translated as CATAIGLENYEQYF. The chain carries TRBV6-2 or TRBV6-3 and TRBJ2-7; D call uncertain. The CDR3 is made up of 14 amino acids. CDR1 and CDR2 from the germline V gene are MNHEY and SVGEGT. Trimming shortened V by 10 bases and J by 3 bases, and 19 bases separated the two germline ends.

To note about this clonotype: A junction boundary mismatches the germline segment, possibly from a read error. The chain is built from TRBV7-2 and TRBJ2-1, with TRBD1 as a possible D gene (5 bases). Germline V gene lookup returns CDR1 SGHTA and CDR2 FQGNSA. The length of the CDR3 is 14 residues. The CDR3 region is CASSPALLDNKQFF. In DNA form, the CDR3 reads TGTGCCAGCAGCCCCGCACTACTGGACAATAAGCAGTTCTTC.

Regarding this clonotype: A much larger clone sits a single nucleotide away, making a read error possible. V is TRBV7-3 and J is TRBJ1-2; no reliable D call. Trimming took off 3 bases at V and 3 bases at J, with 2 bases between the two ends. CDR1 is SGHTA and CDR2 is FQGTGA in the germline V gene. This CDR3 spans 11 amino acids. The CDR3 spells CASSFDYGYTF. The CDR3 region has the DNA TGTGCCAGCAGCTTTGACTATGGCTACACCTTC.

The chain recombines TRBV9 with TRBJ2-1; no clear D gene. Germline V gene sequence: CDR1 SGDLS, CDR2 YYNGEE. The CDR3 extends over 13 amino acids. Trimming stripped 3 bases from V and 8 bases from J, with 12 bases between. This CDR3 reads CASSAPMWDEQFF. DNA of the CDR3: TGTGCCAGCAGCGCCCCGATGTGGGATGAGCAGTTCTTC.

In its sample, this clonotype was seen a few times. The chain is built from TRBV7-9 and TRBJ2-3; 9 bases line up with TRBD2. With V trimmed by 5 bases and J by 4 bases, 7 bases remained unmatched. The CDR3 runs 15 residues. Germline V CDR1 and CDR2: SEHNR, FQNEAQ (reference sequence). The CDR3 DNA reads TGTGCCAGCAGCGTGGGACTAGCTCTCGCAGATACGCAGTATTTT. It codes for CASSVGLALADTQYF. Full variable domain (remainder filled in from reference TRBV7-9 and TRBJ2-3): DTGVSQNPRHKITKRGQNVTFRCDPISEHNRLYWYRQTLGQGPEFLTYFQNEAQLEKSRLLSDRFSAERPKGSFSTLEIQRTEQGDSAMYLCASSVGLALADTQYFGPGTRLTVL.

Points on this clonotype: Relative to the germline gene, one junction end is altered; a read error may explain this. The chain links TRBV6-5 to TRBJ2-7, with 7 positions matching TRBD2. The CDR3 is 15 amino acids. In germline, CDR1 is MNHEY, CDR2 SVGAGI. The CDR3, as DNA: TGTGCCAGTAGTTACTCCCACGCTAGCGGCGGCGAGCAGTACTTC. This translates into CASSYSHASGGEQYF.

The CDR3 sequence: CSGSLTGLPYEQYF. CDR3 in DNA: TGCAGTGGTTCGTTAACAGGGCTGCCCTACGAGCAGTACTTC. The V call is TRBV20-1, the J call TRBJ2-7, with D possibly matching TRBD1 (6 bases). The V end was cut by 7 bases, the J end by 2 bases, with 18 bases between. The germline V gene has CDR1 DFQATT and CDR2 SNEGSKA (reference sequence). This CDR3 has 14 residues.

The chain joins TRBV29-1 to TRBJ1-2, with unresolved D. Germline lookup yields CDR1 SQVTM and CDR2 ANQGSEA. Trimming removed 3 bases from V and 3 bases from J, with 8 bases in between. The CDR3 runs to 12 residues. For the CDR3, the DNA is TGCAGCGTTGAGACGGAAGACTATGGCTACACCTTC. As protein: CSVETEDYGYTF.

The chain employs TRBV27 and TRBJ1-1; D not resolved. The CDR3 has 14 amino acids. The germline V gene encodes CDR1 MNHEY and CDR2 SMNVEV (reference sequence). The ends were cut back, 5 bases at V and 3 bases at J, with 13 bases in the middle. In nucleotides, the CDR3 is TGTGCCAGCAGTACAGAAGAGGGATACACTGAAGCTTTCTTT. Encoded protein: CASSTEEGYTEAFF.

This chain joins TRBV2 and TRBJ2-5; possibly TRBD1 for D (6 bases). Germline lookup yields CDR1 SNHLY and CDR2 FYNNEI. Trimming took 7 bases from V and 5 from J, leaving 14 bases between them. This CDR3 is built from 13 residues. For the CDR3, the DNA is TGTGCCAGCACCCAGGGACATTCCGAGACCCAGTACTTC. This translates into CASTQGHSETQYF.

J is TRBJ2-3 and V is TRBV7-8; D remains unclear. The CDR3 runs to 16 residues. The V end lost 8 bases, the J end lost 2 bases, and 20 bases lay between the germline ends. Germline-derived CDR1 and CDR2 are SGHVS and FQNEAQ. The CDR3 protein is CASGPYAGASTDTQYF. The CDR3 DNA is TGTGCCAGCGGCCCCTACGCCGGAGCCTCCACAGATACGCAGTATTTT.

The chain uses TRBV28 and TRBJ2-5; D possibly corresponds to TRBD2 (7 bases). Trimming removed 6 bases from V and 5 bases from J, with 19 bases in between. CDR1 is MDHEN, CDR2 SYDVKM, per germline. This CDR3 spans 15 amino acids. The CDR3 reads CASSLRGGGKETQYF. The CDR3, as DNA: TGTGCCAGCAGCCTTAGAGGGGGGGGCAAGGAGACCCAGTACTTC. Combining the CDR3 with reference TRBV28 and TRBJ2-5 gives the whole variable domain DVKVTQSSRYLVKRTGEKVFLECVQDMDHENMFWYRQDPGLGLRLIYFSYDVKMKEKGDIPEGYSVSREKKERFSLILESASTNQTSMYLCASSLRGGGKETQYFGPGTRLLVL.

The J gene is TRBJ2-5, the V gene TRBV10-3, with unresolved D. With the DNA end fitting TRBJ2-7 better, the J assignment may be wrong. CDR3 size: 15 residues. Germline values: CDR1 ENHRY, CDR2 SYGVKD. CDR3 sequence: CAISESQGQSGEQYF. The CDR3, as DNA: TGTGCCATCAGTGAGAGTCAAGGGCAGTCTGGCGAGCAGTACTTC.

This chain links TRBV14 with TRBJ2-5, with 9 bases fitting TRBD1. The J call may be mistaken, given a closer DNA end match to TRBJ2-7. The length of the CDR3 is 14 residues. Per germline, CDR1 SGHDN and CDR2 FVKESK. The CDR3 is CASSPWTGDNEQYF. The CDR3 DNA reads TGTGCCAGCAGCCCCTGGACAGGGGACAACGAGCAGTACTTC.

This chain connects TRBV7-3 to TRBJ2-5; possible D gene TRBD1, 5 bases. The CDR3 loop spans 16 amino acids. V lost 1 base and J lost 4, with 16 bases in between. Germline assignment: CDR1 SGHTA and CDR2 FQGTGA. Here the CDR3 reads CASSLNPPRRGETQYF. The CDR3 DNA follows: TGTGCCAGCAGCTTAAACCCACCTCGTAGGGGAGAGACCCAGTACTTC.

The J gene is TRBJ2-7, the V gene TRBV7-2; D remains unclear. This CDR3 comprises 15 residues. Germline V gene sequence: CDR1 SGHTA, CDR2 FQGNSA. V lost 6 bases and J 3 bases, leaving 18 bases between the germline ends. CDR3 DNA sequence: TGTGCCAGCAGTCGGACCATAAAAAATAACTACGAGCAGTACTTC. Its protein product is CASSRTIKNNYEQYF.

There are a few counts of this clonotype. CDR3 DNA sequence: TGTGCCAGCAGTCGGACTTCCCAGGGTGAGCAGTTCTTC. This encodes CASSRTSQGEQFF. V and J are TRBV6-6 and TRBJ2-1; possibly TRBD1 or TRBD2 for D (5 bases each). This CDR3 has 13 residues. V lost 5 bases and J lost 9, with 14 bases in between. Germline V CDR1 and CDR2: MNHNY, SVGAGI (reference sequence).

The gene calls are TRBV7-6 and TRBJ2-7, with a tentative D call TRBD1 (6 bases). Germline V gene sequence: CDR1 SGHVS, CDR2 FNYEAQ. The V gene lost 1 base and the J gene lost 5 bases, with 21 bases spanning the gap. This CDR3 spans 17 amino acids. The DNA for the CDR3 is TGTGCCAGCAGCTTAGAGGTGGCCACAGGGAAGAGGAACGAGCAGTACTTC. Protein: CASSLEVATGKRNEQYF.

The chain has TRBV5-1 and TRBJ1-6; TRBD1 matches at 7 bases. The CDR3 totals 14 residues. The germline V gene has CDR1 SGHRS and CDR2 YFSETQ. Trimming cost V 1 base and J 10 bases; bases outside gene matches: 5. The CDR3 bases are TGCGCCAGCAGCTTGTGGGACAGTAAATCACCCCTCCACTTT. Translating it yields CASSLWDSKSPLHF.

This clonotype was observed a handful of times. The J gene is TRBJ2-7, the V gene TRBV29-1; D remains unclear. CDR3 length: 13 amino acids. Germline CDR1 SQVTM, CDR2 ANQGSEA. V was trimmed by 0 bases and J by 2 bases, leaving 8 bases between them. The CDR3 is CSVEDKPTYEQYF. CDR3 DNA sequence: TGCAGCGTTGAAGATAAGCCCACCTACGAGCAGTACTTC.

In this sample, this clonotype turned up once. The chain joins TRBV28 to TRBJ2-5; D is unresolved. The DNA end lines up better with TRBJ2-7; the J call may be wrong. CDR3 length: 14 amino acids. Germline values: CDR1 MDHEN, CDR2 SYDVKM. Here the CDR3 DNA reads TGTGCCAGCAGTTTAATGGTCCGCCCCTACGAGCAGTACTTC. Translating gives CASSLMVRPYEQYF.

The chain recombines TRBV20-1 with TRBJ1-1; 8 nucleotides align to TRBD1. The CDR3 is 13 residues long. Trimming took 5 bases from V and 3 from J; bases not matched to a gene: 5. The V gene's germline CDR1 is DFQATT and CDR2 SNEGSKA (reference sequence). The CDR3 reads CSAPQGADTEAFF. Here the CDR3 DNA reads TGCAGTGCTCCTCAGGGGGCGGACACTGAAGCTTTCTTT.

The chain has TRBV20-1 and TRBJ2-4, with 8 bases fitting TRBD2. The CDR3 has 14 residues. After removal of 1 base from V and 6 bases from J, the junction contained 5 bases not matched to a gene. CDR1 and CDR2 from the germline V gene are DFQATT and SNEGSKA (reference sequence). CDR3 DNA: TGCAGTGCTAGAGGAGCGGGGGCCCCAAACATTCAGTACTTC. This sequence encodes CSARGAGAPNIQYF.

This clonotype was found a few times. This rearrangement joins TRBV6-2 or TRBV6-3 to TRBJ2-5, with D tentatively TRBD2 (5 bases). TRBJ2-7 matches the DNA end more closely, so the J call is doubtful. The CDR3 has 12 residues. Germline V gene lookup returns CDR1 MNHEY and CDR2 SVGEGT. Here the CDR3 reads CASKSQEAEQYF. The CDR3 DNA reads as TGTGCCAGCAAGAGCCAGGAGGCCGAGCAGTACTTC.